A single sample is the source of the 22 T cell receptor beta chains below, sequenced in a study of blood T cell repertoires in COVID-19 (dated by TCRdb to the early 2020s). The library was made by the immunoSEQ multiplex PCR assay. In TCRdb, the immuneACCESS table is reduced to in-frame sequences with V and J assigned. These tables do not hold every clone; where another copy was compared, an unresolved V gene accounts for under half, and the others remain unexplained. This sample holds under 300,000 clones; 80% to 90% were observed only once. 9.5% to 12% of the sample rests with the top ten. Sequenced: peripheral blood. These receptors came from a woman in her seventies with acute or convalescent COVID-19.

The V gene is TRBV28, the J gene TRBJ1-1; TRBD1 matches 8 bases. The CDR3 loop spans 14 amino acids. Germline V lookup: CDR1 MDHEN, CDR2 SYDVKM. V gave up 3 bases and J gave up 4 bases; unmatched junction bases: 4. CDR3 sequence reads: CASSLNRGTTEAFF. The CDR3 DNA reads as TGTGCCAGCAGTTTGAACAGGGGGACCACTGAAGCTTTCTTT.

The V and J genes are TRBV3-1 (or the pseudogene TRBV3-2) and TRBJ2-5; 7 nucleotides match TRBD1. The germline gives CDR1 LGHDT, CDR2 YNNKEL (reference sequence). The CDR3 is made up of 14 amino acids. With 4 bases clipped from V and 4 bases from J, the junction kept 6 bases outside the gene matches. In DNA form, the CDR3 reads TGTGCCAGCAGCCCACGACAGGGCCCAGAGACCCAGTACTTC. Translating it yields CASSPRQGPETQYF.

Worth noting for this clone: The junction does not match germline at one end; this may be a read error. This CDR3 reads CVTSIRESNQPQHF. CDR3 DNA: TGTGTCACCAGCATCCGGGAAAGCAATCAGCCCCAGCATTTT. The chain couples TRBV15 to TRBJ1-5; D is ambiguous. Germline assignment: CDR1 LNHNV and CDR2 YYDKDF (reference sequence). The CDR3 loop spans 14 amino acids. Full variable domain (rest looked up from reference TRBV15 and TRBJ1-5): DAMVIQNPRYQVTQFGKPVTLSCSQTLNHNVMYWYQQKSSQAPKLLFHYYDKDFNNEADTPDNFQSRRPNTSFCFLDIRSPGLGDTAMYLCVTSIRESNQPQHFGDGTRLSIL.

This clone was recorded a few times. The rearrangement links TRBV7-9 to TRBJ2-7; TRBD1 aligns across 9 bases. This CDR3 region has 16 residues. Germline CDR1 reads SEHNR; CDR2 reads FQNEAQ (reference sequence). V was pared by 5 bases and J by 4 bases, with 12 bases of the junction left unmatched. CDR3: CASSPPPTGTGYEQYF. In nucleotides, the CDR3 is TGTGCCAGCAGCCCACCGCCAACCGGGACAGGGTACGAGCAGTACTTC.

The rearrangement links TRBV5-6 to TRBJ1-2; a weak D match, TRBD1 (5 bases). V was trimmed by 0 bases and J by 2 bases, leaving 17 bases between them. This CDR3 has 17 residues. Germline V gene lookup returns CDR1 SGHDT and CDR2 YYEEEE. The CDR3: CASSLESPTGLNYGYTF. CDR3 DNA: TGTGCCAGCAGCTTGGAGTCCCCCACAGGATTAAACTATGGCTACACCTTC.

V usage is TRBV19 and J usage is TRBJ2-3; 8 bases are shared with TRBD1. This CDR3 spans 15 amino acids. V lost 5 bases and J lost 4; bases outside the gene matches: 8. The germline gives CDR1 LNHDA, CDR2 SQIVND (reference sequence). The CDR3 DNA reads TGTGCCAGTAGTCCGGACAGGGTAGGGTCAGATACGCAGTATTTT. Translated: CASSPDRVGSDTQYF.

This sequence joins TRBV6-1 and TRBJ2-3, with 15 bases that match TRBD2. CDR1 is MNHNS, CDR2 SASEGT, per germline. This CDR3 has 17 residues. J was trimmed by 3 bases and V by 3 bases; bases with no gene match: 4. CDR3 nucleotide sequence: TGTGCCAGCAGTGATGGACTAGCGGGGGGGGTAACAGATACGCAGTATTTT. Translation: CASSDGLAGGVTDTQYF.

This chain uses TRBV6-4 with TRBJ2-5, with 10 bases matching TRBD2. The CDR3 spans 20 residues. The germline V gene encodes CDR1 MRHNA and CDR2 SNTAGT. V lost 0 bases and J lost 2; bases outside the gene matches: 15. Here the CDR3 DNA reads TGTGCCAGCAGTGACTCGGAGCAGGGGACTAGCGCGCTCCCTCAAGAGACCCAGTACTTC. This codes for CASSDSEQGTSALPQETQYF.

This clone has a single count. The J gene is TRBJ1-2, the V gene TRBV6-5; a weak D match, TRBD1 (5 bases). The CDR3 is 14 residues long. V lost 6 bases and J 4 bases, leaving 15 bases between the germline ends. The germline V gene encodes CDR1 MNHEY and CDR2 SVGAGI. The CDR3 reads CASSPQGGRYGYTF. CDR3 sequence (DNA): TGTGCCAGCAGCCCGCAGGGAGGACGCTATGGCTACACCTTC.

Comment on this clone: Within the sample, other DNA sequences also encode this same CDR3. The genes are TRBV7-9 and TRBJ2-3, with unresolved D. The length of the CDR3 is 14 residues. The V and J ends lost 5 bases and 0 bases respectively, with 9 bases between them. In germline, CDR1 is SEHNR, CDR2 FQNEAQ (reference sequence). The CDR3 region is CASSPSTSTDTQYF. Written as DNA, the CDR3 is TGTGCCAGCAGCCCTTCGACTAGCACAGATACGCAGTATTTT.

This clone was seen a handful of times. The chain uses TRBV7-3 and TRBJ2-3; the match to TRBD2 covers 8 bases. This CDR3 contains 18 residues. Germline CDR1 and CDR2: SGHTA and FQGTGA. V lost 4 bases to trimming and J lost 5 bases; unmatched junction nucleotides: 17. In DNA, the CDR3 is TGTGCCAGCAGCTATGTCCCCTCAACGGGGGGGGATCAAGATACGCAGTATTTT. Translating gives CASSYVPSTGGDQDTQYF.

This clone turned up a few times. V gene TRBV5-1 combines with J gene TRBJ1-1, with 8 positions matching TRBD1. V shed 6 bases, J shed 6 bases, and the junction held 13 bases outside the gene matches. Germline values: CDR1 SGHRS, CDR2 YFSETQ. The CDR3 has 15 residues. The CDR3 reads CASKSQTGEWAEAFF. In DNA form, the CDR3 reads TGCGCCAGCAAAAGCCAGACAGGGGAGTGGGCTGAAGCTTTCTTT. Full variable domain (remainder filled in from reference TRBV5-1 and TRBJ1-1): KAGVTQTPRYLIKTRGQQVTLSCSPISGHRSVSWYQQTPGQGLQFLFEYFSETQRNKGNFPGRFSGRQFSNSRSEMNVSTLELGDSALYLCASKSQTGEWAEAFFGQGTRLTVV.

The chain couples TRBV5-1 to TRBJ2-1, with 7 bases that match TRBD2. The CDR3 extends over 15 amino acids. The germline V gene encodes CDR1 SGHRS and CDR2 YFSETQ. The junction had 7 bases not matched to a gene; V was cut back by 4 bases and J by 3 bases. CDR3 residues: CASSASGTNYNEQFF. The CDR3 region has the DNA TGCGCCAGCAGCGCCTCCGGGACTAACTACAATGAGCAGTTCTTC.

The chain combines TRBV11-2 with TRBJ1-1; TRBD1 matches 9 bases. The length of the CDR3 is 13 residues. Germline V lookup: CDR1 SGHAT, CDR2 FQNNGV. J gave up 6 bases and V 5 bases, and 4 bases lay outside the gene matches. In DNA form, the CDR3 reads TGTGCCAGCAGCAGGGACAGGGACCCTGAAGCTTTCTTT. Translation gives CASSRDRDPEAFF.

This chain links TRBV12-5 with TRBJ1-2; a possible D gene is TRBD1 (5 bases). CDR3 length: 17 residues. Trimming left V 1 base short and J 1 base short, with 16 bases between. The germline V gene encodes CDR1 LGHNT and CDR2 FRNRAP. The CDR3 region has the DNA TGTGCTAGTGGTTTGGGACAGATATTACCCCTTAACTATGGCTACACCTTC. It encodes CASGLGQILPLNYGYTF.

The J gene is TRBJ2-7, the V gene TRBV2; D unresolved. The CDR3 is 13 amino acids. Germline CDR1 reads SNHLY; CDR2 reads FYNNEI. V shed 5 bases and J shed 2 bases, with 10 bases lying between them. The CDR3 sequence: CASSKPTAYEQYF. CDR3 nucleotides: TGTGCCAGCAGTAAGCCTACGGCCTACGAGCAGTACTTC.

The chain recombines TRBV4-1 with TRBJ2-7; 8 nucleotides agree with TRBD2. Per the germline V gene, CDR1 is MGHRA and CDR2 is YSYEKL. The CDR3 extends over 16 amino acids. V gave up 0 bases and J gave up 6 bases; unmatched junction bases: 10. CDR3 sequence reads: CASSQDYGVAGSEQYF. The CDR3, as DNA: TGCGCCAGCAGCCAAGATTACGGCGTAGCGGGGTCCGAGCAGTACTTC.

This chain uses TRBV7-3 with TRBJ1-1; D is unclear. With 5 bases removed from V and 5 bases from J, the gap between germline ends came to 12 bases. The CDR3 sequence is 13 residues long. Germline assignment: CDR1 SGHTA and CDR2 FQGTGA. DNA of the CDR3: TGTGCCAGCAGCACCCTCGGGAGGACTGAAGCTTTCTTT. Translating it yields CASSTLGRTEAFF.

The chain joins TRBV4-1 to TRBJ1-2; perhaps TRBD1 as D (5 bases). The CDR3 spans 15 residues. Trimming removed 1 base from V and 1 base from J, with 10 bases in between. Germline CDR1 and CDR2: MGHRA and YSYEKL. The CDR3 coding sequence is TGCGCCAGCAGCCAAGGACCTCAGGGTAACTATGGCTACACCTTC. Translation gives CASSQGPQGNYGYTF.

J is TRBJ1-6 and V is TRBV5-1; 9 bases line up with TRBD1. This CDR3 region has 17 residues. CDR1 SGHRS and CDR2 YFSETQ come from the germline V gene. V lost 0 bases to trimming and J lost 9 bases; unmatched junction nucleotides: 10. Here the CDR3 reads CASSLDLNRGRGSPLHF. The CDR3 nucleotides read TGCGCCAGCAGCTTGGATCTTAACAGGGGGCGCGGTTCACCCCTCCACTTT.

V gene TRBV7-2 combines with J gene TRBJ1-5; D ambiguous. CDR1 and CDR2 (germline): SGHTA, FQGNSA. This CDR3 contains 13 residues. V was clipped by 1 base and J by 7 bases, with 8 bases between them. The CDR3 region has the DNA TGTGCCAGCAGCTTAGAGTATGGCCAGCCCCAGCATTTT. Translating it yields CASSLEYGQPQHF. The variable domain in full, with the rest retrieved from reference TRBV7-2 and TRBJ1-5, is GAGVSQSPSNKVTEKGKDVELRCDPISGHTALYWYRQSLGQGLEFLIYFQGNSAPDKSGLPSDRFSAERTGGSVSTLTIQRTQQEDSAVYLCASSLEYGQPQHFGDGTRLSIL.

The J gene is TRBJ2-3, the V gene TRBV19; 11 bases agree with TRBD2. The germline CDR1 and CDR2 sequences are LNHDA and SQIVND (reference sequence). V lost 4 bases, J lost 2 bases, and 5 bases stayed unmatched. This CDR3 has 16 amino acids. This chain's CDR3 is CASSTGLADNTDTQYF. The CDR3 DNA sequence: TGTGCCAGTAGTACGGGACTAGCGGACAACACAGATACGCAGTATTTT.